The rows below give T cell receptor beta chains drawn from one sample of a study of shared clonotypes between healthy human individuals. Data came from immunoSEQ multiplex PCR; TCRdb stores just in-frame clones and leaves some out. The table has about 960,000 clones, roughly 72% seen once. Input material: memory CD4+ T cells sorted from blood. Source of these receptors: a man aged 18 to 35 in good health. CDR3s leave out the opening cysteine and the closing phenylalanine or tryptophan.

V	J	CDR3
TRBV12-5	TRBJ1-5	ASGSPTTTSNQPQH
TRBV7-8	TRBJ1-5	ASTPTGGNQPQH
TRBV5-1	TRBJ2-7	ASSIQPTSYEQY
TRBV10-3	TRBJ2-7	AISESSGSSYEQY
TRBV5-1	TRBJ2-2	ASSLTGDLNTGELF
TRBV9	TRBJ2-3	ASSVGSLAPSDTQY
TRBV19	TRBJ2-3	ASTFGLGDTDTQY
TRBV5-4	TRBJ1-1	ASSSRVWGGNTEAF
TRBV7-6	TRBJ2-7	ASSSGTGSLEQY
TRBV30	TRBJ1-2	AWSVGGANGYT
TRBV6-1	TRBJ2-3	ASRGPNTDTQY
TRBV30	TRBJ1-2	AWRHLKGRGYGYT
TRBV5-1	TRBJ1-1	ASSLEVAGGDTEAF
TRBV7-2	TRBJ2-7	VSSPHRAAGVRY
TRBV4-3	TRBJ1-2	ASSPGTSYGYT
TRBV19	TRBJ2-7	ASSSGQNEQY
TRBV27	TRBJ2-7	AVSPATGPYEQY
TRBV5-1	TRBJ2-5	ASKTGRAEETQY
TRBV9	TRBJ1-4	ASSVGQGKGATNEKLF
TRBV28	TRBJ1-4	ASTVDEKLF
TRBV6-1	TRBJ2-5	ASSEGLTRQETQY
TRBV4-3	TRBJ1-2	ASSQEMRGTGYT
TRBV29-1	TRBJ2-1	SVGPQGNEQF
TRBV23-1	TRBJ1-2	ASSLPQTVEGGYT
TRBV6-5	TRBJ2-2	ASSYWSTSGELF
TRBV19	TRBJ2-7	ASIGKGNYEQY
TRBV6-6	TRBJ2-5	ASSYDAGAQETQY
TRBV7-9	TRBJ2-3	ASSLEVDTQY
TRBV6-5	TRBJ2-1	ASSYRPQF